There are a few counts of the clone carrying this T cell receptor beta chain. The target antigen is unknown. This sample is part of a study of response to subunit inactivated influenza vaccine. Findings of the study overall: Only a handful of new T cells, the authors suggested, are recruited with each seasonal influenza vaccination.

In TCRdb, the RT-PCR reads were re-called with MiXCR into one record per CDR3 protein. Of some 800,000 distinct CDR3 sequences listed, about 20% are singletons. After removal of 2 bases from V and 6 bases from J, the junction contained 11 bases not matched to a gene. The V gene's germline CDR1 is KGHSH and CDR2 LQKENI. This CDR3 spans 16 amino acids. Sequences were derived from PBMCs from blood, sampled 4 to 6 days after vaccination. This clonotype originated in a man over 45 who received an inactivated influenza vaccine. The rearrangement uses TRBV18 and TRBJ2-7; TRBD1 matches 9 bases. CDR3 nucleotides: TGTGCCAGCTCACCAACCACCGGGACAGGGAGAGGCGAGCAGTACTTC. Amino acids: CASSPTTGTGRGEQYF.